This T cell receptor (beta chain) was retrieved from a study of shared clonotypes between healthy human individuals. Study-level findings and limits: Rarefaction curves obtained for sorted subsets showed sequencing incomplete despite large depth. Estimated clonotype richness was generally higher in naive than memory subsets.

Data came from immunoSEQ multiplex PCR; TCRdb stores just in-frame clones and leaves some out. This table holds 2 million to 2.5 million clones, around 95% found once. Remarks on this clone: Its antigen remains unknown.

Sequences were obtained from naive CD4+ T cells sorted from blood. Described subset: CD45RA+ positively selected. This TCR derives from a man aged 18 to 30 in good health.

The CDR3 sequence is CASSPLGLAENIQYF. The CDR3 DNA is TGTGCCAGCAGTCCCCTTGGGCTAGCGGAAAACATTCAGTACTTC. J is TRBJ2-4 and V is TRBV6-5; 7 positions match TRBD2. The germline V gene encodes CDR1 MNHEY and CDR2 SVGAGI. V shed 5 bases, J shed 5 bases, and the junction held 9 bases outside the gene matches. The CDR3 totals 15 residues.